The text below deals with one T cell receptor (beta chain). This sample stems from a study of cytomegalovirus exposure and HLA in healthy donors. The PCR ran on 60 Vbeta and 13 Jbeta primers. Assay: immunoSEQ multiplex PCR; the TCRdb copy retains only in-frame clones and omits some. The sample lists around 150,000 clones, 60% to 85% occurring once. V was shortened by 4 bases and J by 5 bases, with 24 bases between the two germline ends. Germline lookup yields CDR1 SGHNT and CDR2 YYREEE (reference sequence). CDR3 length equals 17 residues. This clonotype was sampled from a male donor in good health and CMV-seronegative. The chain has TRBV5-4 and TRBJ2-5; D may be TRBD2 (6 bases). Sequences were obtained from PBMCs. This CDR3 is CASSPAGTDGIGETQYF. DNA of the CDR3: TGTGCCAGCAGCCCGGCGGGGACCGATGGAATTGGGGAGACCCAGTACTTC.